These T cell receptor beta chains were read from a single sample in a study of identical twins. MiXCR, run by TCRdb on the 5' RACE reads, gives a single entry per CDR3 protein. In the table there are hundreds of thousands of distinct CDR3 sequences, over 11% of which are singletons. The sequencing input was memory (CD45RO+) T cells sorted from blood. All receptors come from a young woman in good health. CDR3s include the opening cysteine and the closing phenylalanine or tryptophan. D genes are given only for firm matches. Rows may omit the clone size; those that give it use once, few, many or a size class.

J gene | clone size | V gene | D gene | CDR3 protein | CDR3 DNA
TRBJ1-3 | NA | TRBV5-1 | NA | CASSLGDSNSGNTIYF | TGCGCCAGCAGCCTGGGGGATTCCAACTCTGGAAACACCATATATTTT
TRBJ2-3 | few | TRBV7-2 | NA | CASSLALAASTDTQYF | TGTGCCAGCAGCTTAGCCTTAGCGGCTAGCACAGATACGCAGTATTTT
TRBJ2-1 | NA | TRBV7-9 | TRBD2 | CASSPFGTNYNEQFF | TGTGCCAGCAGCCCGTTCGGGACTAACTACAATGAGCAGTTCTTC
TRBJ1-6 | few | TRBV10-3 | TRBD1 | CAISDPGTGLFYNSPLHF | TGTGCCATCAGTGATCCCGGGACAGGGCTGTTCTATAATTCACCCCTCCACTTT
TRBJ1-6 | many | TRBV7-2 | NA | CASSLALWGGEDSPLHF | TGTGCCAGCAGCTTAGCGCTGTGGGGAGGGGAGGATTCACCCCTCCACTTT
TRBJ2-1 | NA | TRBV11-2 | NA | CASSLPGSYNEQFF | TGTGCCAGCAGCTTACCAGGGTCCTACAATGAGCAGTTCTTC
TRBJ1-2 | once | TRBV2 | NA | CASSEELDTLRSYGYTF | TGTGCCAGCAGTGAAGAATTGGACACTCTTAGGTCCTATGGCTACACCTTC
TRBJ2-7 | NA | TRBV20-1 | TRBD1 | CSASGTDAYEQYF | TGCAGTGCTTCCGGGACAGACGCCTACGAGCAGTACTTC
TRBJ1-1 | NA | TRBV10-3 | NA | CAIGSVQVFSSTEAFF | TGTGCCATCGGTTCGGTACAGGTCTTTTCTAGCACTGAAGCTTTCTTT
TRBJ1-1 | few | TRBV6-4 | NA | CASSPTAFNTEAFF | TGTGCCAGCAGTCCTACAGCGTTCAACACTGAAGCTTTCTTT
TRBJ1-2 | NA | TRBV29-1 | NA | CSVAYSESGYTF | TGCAGCGTTGCATACTCGGAGTCCGGCTACACCTTC
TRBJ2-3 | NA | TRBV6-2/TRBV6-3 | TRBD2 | CASSYDSGSLTDTQYF | TGTGCCAGCAGTTACGATAGCGGGAGCCTCACAGATACGCAGTATTTT
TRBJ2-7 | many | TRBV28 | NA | CASSRDPQSSYEQYF | TGTGCCAGCAGTCGGGACCCCCAAAGCTCCTACGAGCAGTACTTC
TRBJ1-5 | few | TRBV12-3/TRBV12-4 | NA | CASSNRYQPQHF | TGTGCCAGCAGCAACAGGTATCAGCCCCAGCATTTT
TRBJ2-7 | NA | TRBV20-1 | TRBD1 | CSASKLAGGRYEQYF | TGCAGTGCTAGTAAGCTGGCAGGGGGTCGCTACGAGCAGTACTTC